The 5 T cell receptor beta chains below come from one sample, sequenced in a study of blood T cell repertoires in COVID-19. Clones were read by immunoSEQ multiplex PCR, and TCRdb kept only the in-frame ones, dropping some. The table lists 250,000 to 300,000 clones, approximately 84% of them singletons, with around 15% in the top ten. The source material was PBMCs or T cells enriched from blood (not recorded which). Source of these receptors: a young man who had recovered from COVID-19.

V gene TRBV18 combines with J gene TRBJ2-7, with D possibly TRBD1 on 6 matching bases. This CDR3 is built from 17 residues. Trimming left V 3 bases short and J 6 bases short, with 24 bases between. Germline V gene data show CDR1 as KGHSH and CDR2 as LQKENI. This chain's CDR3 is CASSPGARPTTGSEQYF. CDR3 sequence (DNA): TGTGCCAGCTCACCGGGAGCTCGTCCTACGACAGGATCCGAGCAGTACTTC.

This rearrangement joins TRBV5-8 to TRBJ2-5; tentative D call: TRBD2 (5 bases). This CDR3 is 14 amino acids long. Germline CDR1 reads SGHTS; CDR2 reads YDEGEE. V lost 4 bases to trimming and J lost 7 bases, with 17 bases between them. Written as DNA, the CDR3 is TGTGCCAGCAGCGGTACTAGGAGTTTCGCGACCCAGTACTTC. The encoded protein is CASSGTRSFATQYF.

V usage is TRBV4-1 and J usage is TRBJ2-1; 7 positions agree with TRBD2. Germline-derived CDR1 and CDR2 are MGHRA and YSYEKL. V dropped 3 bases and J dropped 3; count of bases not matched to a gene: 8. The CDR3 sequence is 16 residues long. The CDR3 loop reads CASSQEGGIRYNEQFF. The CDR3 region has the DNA TGCGCCAGCAGCCAGGAGGGAGGGATTCGCTACAATGAGCAGTTCTTC.

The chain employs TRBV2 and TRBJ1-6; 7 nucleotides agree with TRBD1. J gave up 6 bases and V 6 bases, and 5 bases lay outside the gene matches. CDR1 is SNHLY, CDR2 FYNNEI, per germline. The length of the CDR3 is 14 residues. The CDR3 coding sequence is TGTGCCAGCAGGGTCCGGGACAGTAATTCACCCCTCCACTTT. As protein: CASRVRDSNSPLHF.

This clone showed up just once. CDR3 protein: CASSVQVNTEAFF. The CDR3 nucleotides are TGCGCCAGCAGCGTTCAGGTTAACACTGAAGCTTTCTTT. The genes are TRBV5-1 and TRBJ1-1, with D uncertain. CDR3 length: 13 residues. Germline assignment: CDR1 SGHRS and CDR2 YFSETQ. V lost 4 bases to trimming and J lost 2 bases, with 9 bases between them.